These 10 T cell receptor beta chains were sequenced from one sample in a study of beta chain features in type 1 diabetes. Notes on the study in general: When Type 1 diabetes patients were examined, their TCRB CDR3s proved moderately but significantly shorter in all four CD4+ subsets.

The sequenced template was cDNA made from the entire isolated RNA. Assay: immunoSEQ multiplex PCR; the TCRdb copy retains only in-frame clones and omits some. This repertoire shows 640,000 or so clones, roughly an eighth found once; its top ten account for approximately 0.022%. Their antigens are not known. Sequences were obtained from naive CD4+ T cells from blood. All receptors derive from a man younger than 35 with type 1 diabetes.

This clone was observed a few times. The rearrangement joins TRBV2 to TRBJ1-2; 7 bases agree with TRBD1. V gave up 1 base and J gave up 6 bases; unmatched junction bases: 8. The CDR3 sequence is 15 residues long. Germline V gene lookup returns CDR1 SNHLY and CDR2 FYNNEI. This CDR3 reads CASSEVGETGNGYTF. The CDR3 DNA reads TGTGCCAGCAGTGAAGTCGGCGAGACAGGGAATGGCTACACCTTC. Complete variable domain (other parts from reference TRBV2 and TRBJ1-2): EPEVTQTPSHQVTQMGQEVILRCVPISNHLYFYWYRQILGQKVEFLVSFYNNEISEKSEIFDDQFSVERPDGSNFTLKIRSTKLEDSAMYFCASSEVGETGNGYTFGSGTRLTVV.

This chain connects TRBV7-9 to TRBJ1-4; a weak D match, TRBD1 (5 bases). The V end lost 1 base, the J end lost 5 bases, and 11 bases lay between the germline ends. This CDR3 region has 15 residues. Germline CDR1 reads SEHNR; CDR2 reads FQNEAQ (reference sequence). The CDR3 region has the DNA TGTGCCAGCAGCTTAGGAGGGGCCCTCAATGAAAAACTGTTTTTT. It encodes CASSLGGALNEKLFF.

V is TRBV30 and J is TRBJ1-6; D not resolved. This CDR3 spans 13 amino acids. Germline-derived CDR1 and CDR2 are GTSNPN and SVGIG (reference sequence). The V gene lost 1 base and the J gene lost 5 bases, with 6 bases spanning the gap. The CDR3 protein is CAWSGGNNSPLHF. In nucleotides, the CDR3 is TGTGCCTGGAGTGGTGGAAATAATTCACCCCTCCACTTT.

This clone was counted between two and nine times. V is TRBV5-1 and J is TRBJ2-7; 9 bases are shared with TRBD2. J was trimmed by 3 bases and V by 7 bases; bases with no gene match: 11. CDR1 is SGHRS, CDR2 YFSETQ, per germline. The CDR3 extends over 15 amino acids. The CDR3 DNA is TGCGCCAGCCGCGGGACCGGGACTAGCCTCTACGAGCAGTACTTC. Protein sequence: CASRGTGTSLYEQYF.

This clone was seen a few times. The genes are TRBV9 and TRBJ1-1; tentative D call: TRBD1 (5 bases). The CDR3 is 13 residues long. Germline CDR1 is SGDLS and CDR2 is YYNGEE. V lost 4 bases and J lost 4, with 11 bases in between. In DNA, the CDR3 is TGTGCCAGCAGCATCGGGGGAAGCACTGAAGCTTTCTTT. It translates to CASSIGGSTEAFF.

This clone was seen a few times. The rearrangement joins TRBV7-8 to TRBJ2-1; D unclear. V lost 1 base to trimming and J lost 0 bases, with 7 bases between them. Germline V lookup: CDR1 SGHVS, CDR2 FQNEAQ. The CDR3 length is 15 residues. The CDR3 nucleotides are TGTGCCAGCAGCTTAGAGCTCATCTCCTACAATGAGCAGTTCTTC. Residues: CASSLELISYNEQFF.

The genes are TRBV30 and TRBJ2-1; 11 bases agree with TRBD1. The CDR3 covers 13 residues. The germline V gene has CDR1 GTSNPN and CDR2 SVGIG (reference sequence). CDR3 DNA sequence: TGTGGCCTGGAGGGACAGGGGGGTTACGAGCAGTTCTTC. This sequence encodes CGLEGQGGYEQFF.

This sequence joins TRBV2 and TRBJ2-7; TRBD1 might be the D (6 bases). The CDR3 totals 13 residues. V lost 3 bases, J lost 9 bases, and 15 bases lay in between. Germline V gives CDR1 SNHLY, CDR2 FYNNEI. The CDR3 sequence: CASSDPPGDGQYF. The CDR3 DNA sequence: TGTGCCAGCAGTGATCCCCCAGGGGACGGGCAGTACTTC.

This clone has just a few counts. J is TRBJ2-3 and V is TRBV29-1; the D is unclear. This CDR3 region has 13 residues. V shed 6 bases and J shed 4 bases, with 14 bases lying between them. CDR1 is SQVTM and CDR2 is ANQGSEA in the germline V gene. The CDR3 nucleotides are TGCAGCGTAGTAAGGCAGGCCCCAGATACGCAGTATTTT. Encoded protein: CSVVRQAPDTQYF.

The chain carries TRBV23-1 and TRBJ1-5; weak D call: TRBD1 (5 bases). TRBV23-1 is identified as an open reading frame with a role that is uncertain. Trimming left V 4 bases short and J 5 bases short, with 21 bases between. The CDR3 has 17 amino acids. CDR3 DNA: TGCGCCAGCAGTCCCAAGGATCGACAGCCTATCGATCAGCCCCAGCATTTT. It yields the protein CASSPKDRQPIDQPQHF.